This T cell receptor beta chain emerged from a study of blood T cell repertoires in COVID-19. The CDR3 has 12 amino acids. Trimming stripped 5 bases from V and 6 bases from J, with 10 bases between. As originally analysed: How many nucleated cells were present was estimated from reference gene primer amplification. The method was immunoSEQ multiplex PCR; TCRdb's version includes in-frame clones alone and lacks a portion of them. The DNA was the basis for D and trimming; V, J and clone size are from that table. Among about 250,000 clones, approximately 86% were seen once, and the ten largest hold 1.2% to 1.5%. A few counts support this clone.

The TCR originated in an elderly man with acute or convalescent COVID-19. The chain employs TRBV12-3 or TRBV12-4 and TRBJ1-1; D is perhaps TRBD1 (5 bases). The sequencing sample was made of peripheral blood. The CDR3 loop is CASSRTGAEAFF. The CDR3, as DNA: TGTGCCAGCAGTCGGACGGGGGCTGAAGCTTTCTTT.